Following are 2 T cell receptor beta chains from one sample sequenced in a study of cytomegalovirus exposure and HLA in healthy donors. The PCR ran on 60 Vbeta and 13 Jbeta primers. Data came from immunoSEQ multiplex PCR; TCRdb stores just in-frame clones and leaves some out. This sample has approximately 250,000 clones, with about three quarters found just once. Sample: PBMCs. These receptors were collected from a boy younger than 18 in good health and CMV-seronegative.

The V gene is TRBV9, the J gene TRBJ2-3, with 7 bases lining up with TRBD2. V lost 3 bases to trimming and J lost 9 bases; unmatched junction nucleotides: 10. CDR1 is SGDLS, CDR2 YYNGEE, per germline. This CDR3 contains 14 residues. The CDR3 reads CASSAVQREITQYF. CDR3 nucleotide sequence: TGTGCCAGCAGCGCCGTCCAGCGGGAAATCACGCAGTATTTT. The full variable domain, its missing parts supplied by reference TRBV9 and TRBJ2-3, is DSGVTQTPKHLITATGQRVTLRCSPRSGDLSVYWYQQSLDQGLQFLIQYYNGEERAKGNILERFSAQQFPDLHSELNLSSLELGDSALYFCASSAVQREITQYFGPGTRLTVL.

This chain links TRBV15 with TRBJ2-1; 11 nucleotides line up with TRBD2. The CDR3 totals 16 residues. V lost 1 base to trimming and J lost 6 bases; unmatched junction nucleotides: 5. Germline CDR1 and CDR2: LNHNV and YYDKDF (reference sequence). DNA for the CDR3: TGTGCCACCAGCAGAGTTCCTAGCGGGGGGTCCAATGAGCAGTTCTTC. Its translation is CATSRVPSGGSNEQFF.